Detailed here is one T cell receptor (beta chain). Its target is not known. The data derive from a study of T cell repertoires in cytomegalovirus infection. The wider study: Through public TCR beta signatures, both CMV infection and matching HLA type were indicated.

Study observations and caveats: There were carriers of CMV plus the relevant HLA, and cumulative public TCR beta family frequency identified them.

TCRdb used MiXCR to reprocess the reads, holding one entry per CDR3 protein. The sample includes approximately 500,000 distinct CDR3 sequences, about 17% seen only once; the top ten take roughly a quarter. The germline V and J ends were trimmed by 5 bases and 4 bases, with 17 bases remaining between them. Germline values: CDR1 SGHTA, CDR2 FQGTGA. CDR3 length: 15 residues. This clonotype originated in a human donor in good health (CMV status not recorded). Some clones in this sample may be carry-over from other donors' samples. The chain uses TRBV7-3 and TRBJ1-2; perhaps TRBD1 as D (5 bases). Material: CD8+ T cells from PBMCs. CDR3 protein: CASSPEVGDFYGYTF. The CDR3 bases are TGTGCCAGCAGCCCCGAGGTGGGGGACTTCTATGGCTACACCTTC.